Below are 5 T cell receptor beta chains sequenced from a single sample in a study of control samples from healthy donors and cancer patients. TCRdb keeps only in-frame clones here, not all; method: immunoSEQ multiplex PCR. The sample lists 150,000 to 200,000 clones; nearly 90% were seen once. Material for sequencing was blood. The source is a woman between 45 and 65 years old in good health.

CDR3 region: CASSPDRGYGYTF. The CDR3 DNA is TGTGCCAGCAGCCCGGACAGGGGCTATGGCTACACCTTC. The chain uses TRBV5-4 and TRBJ1-2; 9 nucleotides line up with TRBD1. This CDR3 contains 13 residues. Germline CDR1 reads SGHNT; CDR2 reads YYREEE (reference sequence). The trim removed 4 bases at V and 4 bases at J, leaving 2 bases unmatched.

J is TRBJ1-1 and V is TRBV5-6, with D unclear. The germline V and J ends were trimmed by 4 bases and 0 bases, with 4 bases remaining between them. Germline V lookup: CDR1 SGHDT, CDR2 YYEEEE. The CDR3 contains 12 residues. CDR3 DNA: TGTGCCAGCAGCGCGGTGAACACTGAAGCTTTCTTT. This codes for CASSAVNTEAFF. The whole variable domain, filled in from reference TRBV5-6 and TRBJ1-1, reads DAGVTQSPTHLIKTRGQQVTLRCSPKSGHDTVSWYQQALGQGPQFIFQYYEEEERQRGNFPDRFSGHQFPNYSSELNVNALLLGDSALYLCASSAVNTEAFFGQGTRLTVV.

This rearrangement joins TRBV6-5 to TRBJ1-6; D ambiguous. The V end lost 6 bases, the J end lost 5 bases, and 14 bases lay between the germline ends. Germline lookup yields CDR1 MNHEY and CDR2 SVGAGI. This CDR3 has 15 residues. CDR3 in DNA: TGTGCCAGCAGGTCCCCTGTCCTAAATAATTCACCCCTCCACTTT. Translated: CASRSPVLNNSPLHF.

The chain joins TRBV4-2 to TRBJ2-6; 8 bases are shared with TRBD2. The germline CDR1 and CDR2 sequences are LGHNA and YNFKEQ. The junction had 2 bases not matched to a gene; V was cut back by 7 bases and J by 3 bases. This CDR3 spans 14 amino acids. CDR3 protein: CASTGGDGANVLTF. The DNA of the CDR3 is TGTGCCAGCACCGGGGGGGATGGGGCCAACGTCCTGACTTTC.

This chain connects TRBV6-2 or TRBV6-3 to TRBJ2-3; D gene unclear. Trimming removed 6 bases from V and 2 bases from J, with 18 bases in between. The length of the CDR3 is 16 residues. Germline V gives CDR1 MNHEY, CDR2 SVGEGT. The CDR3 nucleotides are TGTGCCAGCAGCCGCACGCCCCACCGGTCCACAGATACGCAGTATTTT. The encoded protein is CASSRTPHRSTDTQYF.